A single T cell receptor (beta chain) is shown here with its context. Its target is not known. Assay: immunoSEQ multiplex PCR; the TCRdb copy retains only in-frame clones and omits some. The sample yields hundreds of thousands of clones, roughly 95% seen once. This entry is derived from a study of shared clonotypes between healthy human individuals. Naive CD8 cells lacked CD45RO, underwent positive selection for CCR7 and left out terminally differentiated effector memory CD45RA+ cells. This CDR3 comprises 17 residues. CDR1 is LNHNV and CDR2 is YYDKDF in the germline V gene (reference sequence). Trimming cost V 1 base and J 1 base, with 16 bases left between them. General study findings and limits: Around 5% was the fraction of naive CD4 clonotypes found shared across a handful of donors. When compared with the clonotypes that were shared by all four sorted-subset donors, the non-shared clonotypes turned out to have lower generation probabilities.

The receptor was derived from a woman aged 30 to 39 in good health. J is TRBJ1-2 and V is TRBV15, with a tentative D call TRBD1 (6 bases). The sequenced material came from naive CD8+ T cells sorted from blood. In DNA, the CDR3 is TGTGCCACCAGCAGAGCATCCGAGACAGGATTTAACTATGGCTACACCTTC. It translates to CATSRASETGFNYGYTF.